Each of the 27 T cell receptor beta chains below was sequenced from the same sample in a study of cytomegalovirus exposure and HLA in healthy donors. PCR employed 60 Vbeta and 13 Jbeta primers. The assay was immunoSEQ multiplex PCR, and TCRdb's table has in-frame clones only and misses some. The sample holds fewer than 200,000 clones, around 81% seen once. The sample was PBMCs. These receptors came from a young woman in good health and CMV-seropositive.

Only a few counts were recorded for this clone. The chain combines TRBV19 with TRBJ1-4, with 7 positions matching TRBD1. Germline V lookup: CDR1 LNHDA, CDR2 SQIVND (reference sequence). Losses at the gene ends were 9 bases for V and 8 bases for J; bases not matched to a gene: 9. There are 13 residues in the CDR3. CDR3 in DNA: TGTGCCAGCCCTGACAGGGTTGAAGAAAAACTGTTTTTT. This encodes CASPDRVEEKLFF.

This clone was picked up a small number of times. This chain links TRBV4-2 with TRBJ2-7; 10 bases align to TRBD2. The CDR3 spans 14 residues. After removal of 8 bases from V and 3 bases from J, the junction contained 7 bases not matched to a gene. Germline loops: CDR1 LGHNA, CDR2 YNFKEQ. The CDR3 protein is CASEEVAGGYEQYF. The DNA for the CDR3 is TGTGCCAGCGAGGAGGTAGCGGGGGGCTACGAGCAGTACTTC.

The CDR3 sequence: CASGRGEGHGYTF. CDR3 nucleotide sequence: TGTGCCAGCGGGCGGGGCGAGGGTCATGGCTACACCTTC. The chain uses TRBV7-9 and TRBJ1-2; D is possibly TRBD1 (5 bases). CDR3 length: 13 amino acids. V gave up 8 bases and J gave up 6 bases, with 16 bases separating them. Looked up from germline, CDR1 is SEHNR and CDR2 is FQNEAQ (reference sequence).

The chain uses TRBV4-1 and TRBJ1-2; no reliable D call. The germline V gene has CDR1 MGHRA and CDR2 YSYEKL. Trimming cost V 0 bases and J 3 bases, with 14 bases left between them. CDR3 length equals 16 residues. The CDR3 region is CASSQDMGSRDYGYTF. CDR3 sequence (DNA): TGCGCCAGCAGCCAAGATATGGGGAGCCGTGACTATGGCTACACCTTC.

This rearrangement joins TRBV27 to TRBJ2-3; weak D call: TRBD1 (6 bases). Germline V gene data show CDR1 as MNHEY and CDR2 as SMNVEV (reference sequence). Trimming took 5 bases from V and 6 from J, leaving 6 bases between them. The CDR3 has 11 residues. The DNA for the CDR3 is TGTGCCAGCAGTCAGGGGGATACGCAGTATTTT. Its protein product is CASSQGDTQYF.

This clone was seen once. The rearrangement joins TRBV2 to TRBJ1-4, with 8 nucleotides matching TRBD1. The CDR3 sequence is 14 residues long. With 11 bases clipped from V and 5 bases from J, the junction kept 10 bases outside the gene matches. Germline CDR1 reads SNHLY; CDR2 reads FYNNEI. CDR3 nucleotide sequence: TGTGCCTGCAAACCGGGACAGGAGAATGAAAAACTGTTTTTT. Translation: CACKPGQENEKLFF.

The chain couples TRBV6-6 to TRBJ2-7; TRBD1 agrees at 9 bases. CDR1 is MNHNY and CDR2 is SVGAGI in the germline V gene (reference sequence). V lost 2 bases and J lost 4; bases outside the gene matches: 6. This CDR3 has 15 residues. CDR3 protein: CASSYVGQGGYEQYF. DNA of the CDR3: TGTGCCAGCAGTTACGTGGGACAGGGAGGGTACGAGCAGTACTTC.

This clone was counted between two and nine times. The chain has TRBV18 and TRBJ1-6; TRBD1 agrees at 9 bases. Trimming cost V 4 bases and J 5 bases; bases outside gene matches: 9. CDR1 is KGHSH and CDR2 is LQKENI in the germline V gene. The CDR3 has 17 residues. The CDR3 region has the DNA TGTGCCAGCTCACGTAACCCGGGACAGGGAAATAATTCACCCCTCCACTTT. Its translation is CASSRNPGQGNNSPLHF.

This clone was seen only a few times. The CDR3: CASSSPATGGETQYF. The CDR3 DNA reads TGTGCCAGCAGCTCCCCGGCGACAGGGGGAGAGACCCAGTACTTC. The chain recombines TRBV5-6 with TRBJ2-5; 9 bases map to TRBD1. This CDR3 contains 15 residues. CDR1 and CDR2 from the germline V gene are SGHDT and YYEEEE. V shed 3 bases, J shed 4 bases, and the junction held 7 bases outside the gene matches.

The rearrangement uses TRBV6-6 and TRBJ2-7; 10 bases match TRBD2. CDR1 is MNHNY and CDR2 is SVGAGI in the germline V gene (reference sequence). Germline trimming cut 5 bases from V and 1 base from J; bases unmatched to any gene: 5. The CDR3 contains 15 residues. The CDR3: CASSPRTSGSYEQYF. As DNA, the CDR3 is TGTGCCAGCAGTCCAAGGACTAGCGGTTCCTACGAGCAGTACTTC.

This sequence joins TRBV18 and TRBJ1-1; unclear D gene. The CDR3 contains 15 residues. Germline V gene lookup returns CDR1 KGHSH and CDR2 LQKENI. V lost 4 bases to trimming and J lost 1 base, with 13 bases between them. CDR3 coding DNA: TGTGCCAGCTCACTAGGGAGTCCCAAGAACACTGAAGCTTTCTTT. Residues: CASSLGSPKNTEAFF. Drawing the rest from reference TRBV18 and TRBJ1-1, the complete variable domain is NAGVMQNPRHLVRRRGQEARLRCSPMKGHSHVYWYRQLPEEGLKFMVYLQKENIIDESGMPKERFSAEFPKEGPSILRIQQVVRGDSAAYFCASSLGSPKNTEAFFGQGTRLTVV.

The genes are TRBV27 and TRBJ1-6; D call uncertain. Germline V gene data show CDR1 as MNHEY and CDR2 as SMNVEV (reference sequence). The CDR3 contains 14 residues. With 1 base removed from V and 8 bases from J, the gap between germline ends came to 9 bases. As DNA, the CDR3 is TGTGCCAGCAGTTTATTCGCTAGGTATTCACCCCTCCACTTT. Its protein is CASSLFARYSPLHF.

This chain uses TRBV29-1 with TRBJ1-1; D unclear. The CDR3 length is 13 residues. The V end was cut by 4 bases, the J end by 5 bases, with 14 bases between. Germline V gene data show CDR1 as SQVTM and CDR2 as ANQGSEA. CDR3 sequence reads: CSVVSQVRTEAFF. CDR3 in DNA: TGCAGCGTTGTATCTCAGGTTAGGACTGAAGCTTTCTTT.

The count of this clone is one. The J gene is TRBJ2-5, the V gene TRBV5-1, with 9 bases fitting TRBD2. Trimming cost V 4 bases and J 2 bases; bases outside gene matches: 12. The germline gives CDR1 SGHRS, CDR2 YFSETQ. The CDR3 extends over 17 amino acids. CDR3 in amino acids: CASSLTTAGGMQETQYF. CDR3 sequence (DNA): TGCGCCAGCAGCCTCACCACAGCGGGGGGTATGCAAGAGACCCAGTACTTC.

The sample holds a few counts of this clone. CDR3 sequence reads: CASSLVRGNNEQFF. CDR3 nucleotide sequence: TGTGCCAGCAGCTTGGTTAGGGGTAACAATGAGCAGTTCTTC. This chain connects TRBV5-4 to TRBJ2-1; a weak D match, TRBD1 (5 bases). Trimming removed 0 bases at V and 5 bases at J, with 9 bases between. The length of the CDR3 is 14 residues. CDR1 SGHNT and CDR2 YYREEE come from the germline V gene (reference sequence).

The chain links TRBV7-9 to TRBJ2-3; TRBD2 agrees at 7 bases. The germline V gene has CDR1 SEHNR and CDR2 FQNEAQ (reference sequence). V lost 3 bases to trimming and J lost 6 bases; unmatched junction nucleotides: 3. The CDR3 is made up of 13 amino acids. CDR3 DNA sequence: TGTGCCAGCAGCTTGCTTAGCGGGGATACGCAGTATTTT. Its translation is CASSLLSGDTQYF.

The J gene is TRBJ2-5, the V gene TRBV28; 9 bases agree with TRBD2. The closer fit of TRBJ2-7 to the DNA end suggests the J call may be wrong. Germline V CDR1 and CDR2: MDHEN, SYDVKM. The CDR3 extends over 15 amino acids. The CDR3 DNA follows: TGTGCCAGCATCGACCCGCGTAGCGGGGGAAACGAGCAGTACTTC. Its translation: CASIDPRSGGNEQYF.

V and J are TRBV7-3 and TRBJ1-1, with unresolved D. There are 14 residues in the CDR3. The V gene lost 0 bases and the J gene lost 0 bases, with 5 bases spanning the gap. Germline V lookup: CDR1 SGHTA, CDR2 FQGTGA. The CDR3 spells CASSLTALNTEAFF. The CDR3 DNA follows: TGTGCCAGCAGCTTAACGGCTTTGAACACTGAAGCTTTCTTT.

The rearrangement links TRBV25-1 to TRBJ1-1; D is uncertain. The germline V gene has CDR1 MGHDK and CDR2 SYGVNS. CDR3 length: 13 amino acids. Between the trimmed V and J ends, which lost 11 bases and 4 bases, there was a span of 17 bases. The CDR3 nucleotides read TGTGCCCCTGTGGCACTACCTCCCACTGAAGCTTTCTTT. Its protein is CAPVALPPTEAFF.

In its sample, this clone was seen once. The genes are TRBV30 and TRBJ2-2; TRBD1 aligns across 9 bases. The CDR3 contains 17 residues. After removal of 5 bases from V and 4 bases from J, the junction contained 14 bases not matched to a gene. Germline CDR1 reads GTSNPN; CDR2 reads SVGIG (reference sequence). The CDR3 region is CAWLIGTGRYFTGELFF. Written as DNA, the CDR3 is TGTGCCTGGTTAATCGGGACAGGGCGATACTTCACCGGGGAGCTGTTTTTT.

Points on this clone: This same CDR3 is encoded by further DNA sequences in the sample. The J gene is TRBJ1-2, the V gene TRBV2, with D tentatively TRBD1 (5 bases). This CDR3 has 12 amino acids. V lost 5 bases and J lost 3, with 7 bases in between. CDR1 and CDR2 from the germline V gene are SNHLY and FYNNEI. CDR3 region: CASSTGDYGYTF. CDR3 DNA sequence: TGTGCCAGCAGTACGGGGGACTATGGCTACACCTTC.

The V and J genes are TRBV6-1 and TRBJ1-6; 8 bases match TRBD1. The CDR3 runs to 17 residues. Germline-derived CDR1 and CDR2 are MNHNS and SASEGT. The J segment lost 7 bases and the V segment lost 2 bases, leaving 10 bases of the junction unmatched. The CDR3 loop reads CASSELGQGSINSPLHF. CDR3 nucleotides: TGTGCCAGCAGTGAATTAGGACAGGGCTCAATCAATTCACCCCTCCACTTT.

V usage is TRBV27 and J usage is TRBJ2-7, with 9 bases that match TRBD2. The CDR3 is 16 residues long. With V trimmed by 8 bases and J by 6 bases, 17 bases remained unmatched. CDR1 and CDR2 from the germline V gene are MNHEY and SMNVEV (reference sequence). In DNA, the CDR3 is TGTGCCAGCGGTCGGGGCACCGGGACTAGCATTGGCGAGCAGTACTTC. Translating gives CASGRGTGTSIGEQYF.

This chain uses TRBV28 with TRBJ2-7; 9 nucleotides align to TRBD1. V gave up 6 bases and J gave up 7 bases; unmatched junction bases: 13. Germline values: CDR1 MDHEN, CDR2 SYDVKM. The CDR3 totals 15 residues. The CDR3 protein is CASSPLGTGRSEQYF. The CDR3 region has the DNA TGTGCCAGCAGCCCTTTGGGGACAGGGCGGAGTGAGCAGTACTTC. Drawing the rest from reference TRBV28 and TRBJ2-7, the complete variable domain is DVKVTQSSRYLVKRTGEKVFLECVQDMDHENMFWYRQDPGLGLRLIYFSYDVKMKEKGDIPEGYSVSREKKERFSLILESASTNQTSMYLCASSPLGTGRSEQYFGPGTRLTVT.

The chain has TRBV11-2 and TRBJ2-7, with D possibly matching TRBD2 (5 bases). Germline V gene lookup returns CDR1 SGHAT and CDR2 FQNNGV. The CDR3 is 16 residues long. V lost 1 base to trimming and J lost 3 bases, with 16 bases between them. CDR3 sequence (DNA): TGTGCCAGCAGCTTAGCGGTCGGGGAGAGTAGCTACGAGCAGTACTTC. The encoded protein is CASSLAVGESSYEQYF.

The chain employs TRBV6-1 and TRBJ2-7, with no clear D. Between the trimmed V and J ends, which lost 5 bases and 0 bases, there was a span of 5 bases. Germline CDR1 is MNHNS and CDR2 is SASEGT. The CDR3 covers 12 residues. The CDR3 DNA sequence: TGTGCCAGCAGTCCGAGCTCCTACGAGCAGTACTTC. Its translation is CASSPSSYEQYF.

This sequence joins TRBV4-2 and TRBJ1-2; no clear D. V lost 3 bases and J 2 bases, leaving 22 bases between the germline ends. The CDR3 has 18 residues. Germline assignment: CDR1 LGHNA and CDR2 YNFKEQ. CDR3 residues: CASSQYPKDRAQNYGYTF. CDR3 bases: TGTGCCAGCAGCCAGTACCCGAAGGATCGAGCGCAGAACTATGGCTACACCTTC.